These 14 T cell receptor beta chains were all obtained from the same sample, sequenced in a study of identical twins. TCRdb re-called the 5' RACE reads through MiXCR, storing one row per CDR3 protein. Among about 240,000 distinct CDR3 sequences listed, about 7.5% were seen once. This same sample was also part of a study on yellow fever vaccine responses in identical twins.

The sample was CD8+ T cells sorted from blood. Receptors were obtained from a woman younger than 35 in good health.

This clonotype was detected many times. The CDR3 sequence: CSARAGQETQYF. CDR3 coding DNA: TGCAGTGCTAGGGCAGGGCAAGAGACCCAGTACTTC. The V and J genes are TRBV20-1 and TRBJ2-5; D possibly corresponds to TRBD1 (5 bases). Per germline, CDR1 DFQATT and CDR2 SNEGSKA (reference sequence). The CDR3 loop spans 12 amino acids. Trimming cost V 3 bases and J 2 bases, with 7 bases left between them.

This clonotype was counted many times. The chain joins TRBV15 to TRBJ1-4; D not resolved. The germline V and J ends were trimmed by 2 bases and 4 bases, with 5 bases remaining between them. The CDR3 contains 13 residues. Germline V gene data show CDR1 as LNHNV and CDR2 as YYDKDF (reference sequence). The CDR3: CATSRLRNEKLFF. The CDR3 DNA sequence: TGTGCCACCAGCAGACTTCGTAATGAAAAACTGTTTTTT. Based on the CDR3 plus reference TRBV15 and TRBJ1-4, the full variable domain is DAMVIQNPRYQVTQFGKPVTLSCSQTLNHNVMYWYQQKSSQAPKLLFHYYDKDFNNEADTPDNFQSRRPNTSFCFLDIRSPGLGDTAMYLCATSRLRNEKLFFGSGTQLSVL.

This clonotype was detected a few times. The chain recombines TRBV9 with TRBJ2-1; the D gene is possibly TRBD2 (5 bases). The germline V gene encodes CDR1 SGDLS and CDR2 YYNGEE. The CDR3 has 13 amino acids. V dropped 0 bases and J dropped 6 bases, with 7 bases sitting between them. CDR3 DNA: TGTGCCAGCAGCGTAGTTGAGGGCAATGAGCAGTTCTTC. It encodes CASSVVEGNEQFF.

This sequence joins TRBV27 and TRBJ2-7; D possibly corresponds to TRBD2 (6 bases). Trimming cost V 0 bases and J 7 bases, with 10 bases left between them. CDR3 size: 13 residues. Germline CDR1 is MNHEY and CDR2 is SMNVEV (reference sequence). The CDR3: CASSLSPREEQYV. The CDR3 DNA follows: TGTGCCAGCAGTTTATCTCCCCGGGAGGAGCAGTACGTC.

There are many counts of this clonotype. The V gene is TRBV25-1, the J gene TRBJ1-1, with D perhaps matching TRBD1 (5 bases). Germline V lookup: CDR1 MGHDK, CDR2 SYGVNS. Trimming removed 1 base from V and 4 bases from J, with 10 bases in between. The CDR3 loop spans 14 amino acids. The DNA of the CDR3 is TGTGCCAGCAGTGAATTTGGGGGAAGCACTGAAGCTTTCTTT. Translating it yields CASSEFGGSTEAFF.

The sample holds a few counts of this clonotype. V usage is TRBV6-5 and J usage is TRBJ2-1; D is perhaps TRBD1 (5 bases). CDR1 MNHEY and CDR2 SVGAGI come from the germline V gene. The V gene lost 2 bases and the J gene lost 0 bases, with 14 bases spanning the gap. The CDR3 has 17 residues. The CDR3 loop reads CASSYETVGNSYNEQFF. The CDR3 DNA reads TGTGCCAGCAGTTACGAGACAGTAGGGAACTCCTACAATGAGCAGTTCTTC.

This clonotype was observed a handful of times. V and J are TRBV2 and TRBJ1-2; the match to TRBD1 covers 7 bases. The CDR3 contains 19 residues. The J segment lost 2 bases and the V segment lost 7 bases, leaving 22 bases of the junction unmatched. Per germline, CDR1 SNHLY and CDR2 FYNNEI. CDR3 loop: CASTPRSGQAVRLNYGYTF. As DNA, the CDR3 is TGTGCCAGCACCCCCCGCTCCGGACAGGCGGTCCGATTAAACTATGGCTACACCTTC. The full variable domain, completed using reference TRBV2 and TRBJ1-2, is EPEVTQTPSHQVTQMGQEVILRCVPISNHLYFYWYRQILGQKVEFLVSFYNNEISEKSEIFDDQFSVERPDGSNFTLKIRSTKLEDSAMYFCASTPRSGQAVRLNYGYTFGSGTRLTVV.

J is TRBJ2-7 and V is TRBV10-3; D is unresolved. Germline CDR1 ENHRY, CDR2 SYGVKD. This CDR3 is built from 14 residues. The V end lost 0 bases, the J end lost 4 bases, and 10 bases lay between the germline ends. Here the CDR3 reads CAISESGHGYEQYF. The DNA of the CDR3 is TGTGCCATCAGTGAGTCAGGCCATGGGTACGAGCAGTACTTC.

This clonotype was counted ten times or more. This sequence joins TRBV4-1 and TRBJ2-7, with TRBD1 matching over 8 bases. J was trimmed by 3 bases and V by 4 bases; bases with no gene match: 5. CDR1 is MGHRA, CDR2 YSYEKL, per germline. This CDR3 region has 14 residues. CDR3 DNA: TGCGCCAGCAGCCCTGGGACAGGCGGCTACGAGCAGTACGTC. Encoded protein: CASSPGTGGYEQYV.

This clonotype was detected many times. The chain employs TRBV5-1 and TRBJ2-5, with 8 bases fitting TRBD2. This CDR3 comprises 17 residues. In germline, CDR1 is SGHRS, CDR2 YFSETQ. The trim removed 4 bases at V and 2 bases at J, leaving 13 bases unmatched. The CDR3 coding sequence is TGCGCCAGCAGCCCAGATTGGGGACTAGTTTCTCAAGAGACCCAGTACTTC. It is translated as CASSPDWGLVSQETQYF.

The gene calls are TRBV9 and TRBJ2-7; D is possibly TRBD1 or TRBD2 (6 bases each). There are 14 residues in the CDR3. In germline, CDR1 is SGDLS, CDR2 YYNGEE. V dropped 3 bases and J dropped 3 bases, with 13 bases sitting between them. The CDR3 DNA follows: TGTGCCAGCAGCGAGGGGGGCCTAGGCTACGAGCAGTACTTC. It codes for CASSEGGLGYEQYF.

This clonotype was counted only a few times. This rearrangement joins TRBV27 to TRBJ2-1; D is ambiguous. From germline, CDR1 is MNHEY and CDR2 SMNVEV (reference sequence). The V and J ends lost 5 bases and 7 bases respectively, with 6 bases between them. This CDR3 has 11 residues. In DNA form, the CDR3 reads TGTGCCAGCAGTAAAAGTAATGAGCAGTTCTTC. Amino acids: CASSKSNEQFF.

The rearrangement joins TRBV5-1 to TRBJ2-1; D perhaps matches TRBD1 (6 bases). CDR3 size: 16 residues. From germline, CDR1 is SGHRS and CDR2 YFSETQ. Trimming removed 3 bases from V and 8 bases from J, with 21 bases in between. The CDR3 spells CASSSVRLPGVDEQFF. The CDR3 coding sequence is TGCGCCAGCAGCTCTGTTAGGCTTCCAGGGGTGGATGAGCAGTTCTTC.

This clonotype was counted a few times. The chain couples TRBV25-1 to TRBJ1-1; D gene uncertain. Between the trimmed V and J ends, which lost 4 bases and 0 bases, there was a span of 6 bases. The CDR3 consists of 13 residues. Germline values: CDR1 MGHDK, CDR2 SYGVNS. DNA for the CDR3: TGTGCCAGCAGTGCCGGAATGAACACTGAAGCTTTCTTT. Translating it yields CASSAGMNTEAFF.